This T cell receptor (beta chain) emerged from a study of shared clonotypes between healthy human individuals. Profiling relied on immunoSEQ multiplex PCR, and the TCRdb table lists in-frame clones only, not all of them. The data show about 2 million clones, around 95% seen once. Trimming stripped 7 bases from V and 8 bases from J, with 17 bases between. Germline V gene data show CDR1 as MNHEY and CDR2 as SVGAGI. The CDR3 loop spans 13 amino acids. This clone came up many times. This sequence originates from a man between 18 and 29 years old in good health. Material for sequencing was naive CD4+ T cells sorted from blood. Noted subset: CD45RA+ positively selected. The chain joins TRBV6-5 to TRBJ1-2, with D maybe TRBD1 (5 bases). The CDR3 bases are TGTGCCAGCACTTCTTCAGGGTTTGGGGGCTACACCTTC. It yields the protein CASTSSGFGGYTF.